The 7 T cell receptor beta chains reported below all come from one sample, sequenced in a study of T cells in Graves' hyperthyroidism and ophthalmopathy. Using RNA transcripts as the source, TCR beta CDR3 regions were amplified. The HTBI primer set drove a first-round RT-PCR of the TCR CDR3. TCRdb analysed the multiplex PCR reads with MiXCR anew, one entry per CDR3 protein. The top ten clones hold about 29% of a sample with roughly 550,000 distinct CDR3 sequences, 15% to 20% of them seen once. What was sequenced was blood. The receptors were gathered from a woman younger than 45 with Graves' ophthalmopathy.

This clonotype came up a few times. The chain couples TRBV19 to TRBJ2-1; D is perhaps TRBD2 (5 bases). This CDR3 region has 15 residues. V dropped 6 bases and J dropped 7 bases, with 19 bases sitting between them. Per germline, CDR1 LNHDA and CDR2 SQIVND (reference sequence). This chain's CDR3 is CASRSGELSRNEQFF. The CDR3 DNA reads TGTGCCAGTAGGTCCGGGGAACTCTCCCGTAATGAGCAGTTCTTC. Combining the CDR3 with reference TRBV19 and TRBJ2-1 gives the whole variable domain DGGITQSPKYLFRKEGQNVTLSCEQNLNHDAMYWYRQDPGQGLRLIYYSQIVNDFQKGDIAEGYSVSREKKESFPLTVTSAQKNPTAFYLCASRSGELSRNEQFFGPGTRLTVL.

This clonotype was seen a few times. The rearrangement joins TRBV6-4 to TRBJ2-6; D is possibly TRBD1 (5 bases). Trimming pared 0 bases from V and 0 bases from J, leaving 15 bases between. The CDR3 has 19 residues. Germline V gene lookup returns CDR1 MRHNA and CDR2 SNTAGT. The CDR3 sequence: CASSDSGLGASSGANVLTF. In DNA form, the CDR3 reads TGTGCCAGCAGTGACTCTGGGCTTGGGGCAAGCTCTGGGGCCAACGTCCTGACTTTC.

This clonotype was observed a few times. The V gene is TRBV11-3, the J gene TRBJ2-2; 16 bases align to TRBD2. This CDR3 has 19 amino acids. V was clipped by 5 bases and J by 3 bases; unmatched bases: 9. Per the germline V gene, CDR1 is SGHNT and CDR2 is YENEEA. This CDR3 reads CASSGGGLAGGPDTGELFF. The CDR3 bases are TGTGCCAGCAGCGGCGGGGGACTAGCGGGAGGGCCTGACACCGGGGAGCTGTTTTTT.

J is TRBJ2-3 and V is TRBV27; D is unresolved. The V gene lost 7 bases and the J gene lost 0 bases, with 11 bases spanning the gap. CDR3 length: 14 amino acids. Germline loops: CDR1 MNHEY, CDR2 SMNVEV (reference sequence). The DNA of the CDR3 is TGTGCCAGCATCAACCTCCAGAGCACAGATACGCAGTATTTT. As protein: CASINLQSTDTQYF.

This clonotype was detected only a few times. The chain recombines TRBV6-4 with TRBJ2-1; a possible D gene is TRBD1 (5 bases). Trimming took off 4 bases at V and 3 bases at J, with 13 bases between the two ends. CDR1 is MRHNA, CDR2 SNTAGT, per germline. The CDR3 spans 15 residues. CDR3 loop: CASSGTGHNYNEQFF. The CDR3 region has the DNA TGTGCCAGCAGTGGAACCGGACACAACTACAATGAGCAGTTCTTC.

On this clonotype itself: Possible read error: a much larger clone is one base away. V usage is TRBV20-1 and J usage is TRBJ2-7; 7 nucleotides line up with TRBD2. The CDR3 loop spans 15 amino acids. Germline trimming cut 5 bases from V and 0 bases from J; bases unmatched to any gene: 10. Germline lookup yields CDR1 DFQATT and CDR2 SNEGSKA (reference sequence). This chain's CDR3 is CSADHGGSGSYEQYF. CDR3 nucleotides: TGCAGTGCTGACCATGGCGGGAGTGGCTCCTACGAGCAGTACTTC.

This clonotype was counted only a few times. The genes are TRBV7-3 and TRBJ2-7; the match to TRBD2 covers 9 bases. J was trimmed by 3 bases and V by 6 bases; bases with no gene match: 3. Looked up from germline, CDR1 is SGHTA and CDR2 is FQGTGA. CDR3 length: 13 amino acids. The CDR3 DNA reads TGTGCCAGCAGACAAGCGGGAGGCTACGAGCAGTACTTC. The encoded protein is CASRQAGGYEQYF.